The 28 T cell receptor beta chains reported below all come from one sample, sequenced in a study of cytomegalovirus exposure and HLA in healthy donors. The PCR employed 60 Vbeta primers together with 13 Jbeta primers. Produced via immunoSEQ multiplex PCR; TCRdb's table is partial and in-frame only. The repertoire has about 190,000 clones, around 87% of them found once; the top ten carry over 1%. The sequenced sample consisted of PBMCs. These receptors were obtained from a young man in good health and CMV-seronegative.

This clone showed up just a few times. The J gene is TRBJ2-3, the V gene TRBV5-1, with 8 bases fitting TRBD2. CDR1 SGHRS and CDR2 YFSETQ come from the germline V gene. CDR3 size: 16 residues. V gave up 4 bases and J gave up 2 bases; unmatched junction bases: 9. The CDR3 nucleotides are TGCGCCAGCAGCCCGGGTGCTAGCGGGTTCACAGATACGCAGTATTTT. It translates to CASSPGASGFTDTQYF.

Points on this clone: At one end the junction does not follow the germline gene, possibly because of a read error. The genes are TRBV7-9 and TRBJ2-7, with D uncertain. Germline CDR1 and CDR2: SEHNR and FQNEAQ (reference sequence). This CDR3 has 13 amino acids. Written as DNA, the CDR3 is TGTTCCAGCAGCTCAGAAGACTTCTACGAGCAGTACTTC. Translating gives CSSSSEDFYEQYF.

The rearrangement uses TRBV10-3 and TRBJ1-3; tentative D call: TRBD1 (5 bases). The germline V gene encodes CDR1 ENHRY and CDR2 SYGVKD. This CDR3 is 14 amino acids long. V shed 3 bases and J shed 1 base, with 7 bases lying between them. CDR3 coding DNA: TGTGCCATCAGTGACGGGGGATCTGGAAACACCATATATTTT. It codes for CAISDGGSGNTIYF.

This chain links TRBV4-1 with TRBJ2-4, with 9 bases aligning to TRBD1. The CDR3 runs 16 residues. J lost 4 bases, V lost 6 bases, and 10 bases had no gene match. Per the germline V gene, CDR1 is MGHRA and CDR2 is YSYEKL. The chain's CDR3 is CASSFPRTGAKNIQYF. CDR3 nucleotides: TGCGCCAGCAGTTTTCCTCGGACAGGGGCTAAAAACATTCAGTACTTC.

V gene TRBV5-1 combines with J gene TRBJ2-5; TRBD1 matches at 11 bases. The CDR3 is 16 residues long. Germline lookup yields CDR1 SGHRS and CDR2 YFSETQ. The V and J ends lost 4 bases and 2 bases, in that order; junction bases with no gene match: 7. The CDR3 nucleotides read TGCGCCAGCAGCCGCGGAGGGACAGGGGGACAAGAGACCCAGTACTTC. Translating gives CASSRGGTGGQETQYF.

The genes are TRBV4-2 and TRBJ1-4, with D maybe TRBD1 (5 bases). V was clipped by 5 bases and J by 9 bases, with 16 bases between them. The germline CDR1 and CDR2 sequences are LGHNA and YNFKEQ. This CDR3 region has 14 residues. Here the CDR3 DNA reads TGTGCCAGCAGCACCCCCGGTGGGGCCAAAAAACTGTTTTTT. Translating it yields CASSTPGGAKKLFF.

J is TRBJ1-1 and V is TRBV13; D uncertain. Germline V gene data show CDR1 as PRHDT and CDR2 as FYEKMQ (reference sequence). The CDR3 totals 14 residues. V was shortened by 7 bases and J by 0 bases, with 12 bases between the two germline ends. CDR3 nucleotide sequence: TGTGCCAGCACCCCTGCGGCCATGAACACTGAAGCTTTCTTT. Translating gives CASTPAAMNTEAFF. Combining the CDR3 with reference TRBV13 and TRBJ1-1 gives the whole variable domain AAGVIQSPRHLIKEKRETATLKCYPIPRHDTVYWYQQGPGQDPQFLISFYEKMQSDKGSIPDRFSAQQFSDYHSELNMSSLELGDSALYFCASTPAAMNTEAFFGQGTRLTVV.

This clone has only one observation. The V and J genes are TRBV28 and TRBJ1-6; the match to TRBD1 covers 9 bases. In germline, CDR1 is MDHEN, CDR2 SYDVKM. The V segment lost 8 bases and the J segment 9 bases; nucleotides outside the gene matches: 8. This CDR3 spans 14 amino acids. CDR3 DNA: TGTGCCAGCTTGGACAGGGGAGGGGTTTCACCCCTCCACTTT. This sequence encodes CASLDRGGVSPLHF.

This clone was recorded once. The chain is built from TRBV23-1 and TRBJ2-3; possible D gene TRBD2, 5 bases. TRBV23-1 is an ORF for which the function is uncertain. The CDR3 spans 12 residues. Trimming shortened V by 2 bases and J by 7 bases, and 7 bases separated the two germline ends. The CDR3 sequence is CASSQGSYTQYF. CDR3 DNA: TGCGCCAGCAGTCAAGGGAGTTATACGCAGTATTTT.

DNA for the CDR3: TGTGCCAGCAGCTTCGTAAGGACTAGCGGGACCTACGAGCAGTACTTC. It specifies CASSFVRTSGTYEQYF. The chain uses TRBV7-9 and TRBJ2-7; TRBD2 aligns across 12 bases. V shed 3 bases and J 2 bases; nucleotides not matched to a gene: 5. Germline CDR1 reads SEHNR; CDR2 reads FQNEAQ (reference sequence). This CDR3 has 16 amino acids.

A single count supports this clone. The rearrangement uses TRBV18 and TRBJ1-1, with D tentatively TRBD1 (6 bases). The CDR3 consists of 12 residues. Germline V gives CDR1 KGHSH, CDR2 LQKENI. Trimming left V 5 bases short and J 4 bases short, with 8 bases between. CDR3 coding DNA: TGTGCCAGCTCAGCAGGGGTCACTGAAGCTTTCTTT. It is translated as CASSAGVTEAFF.

V usage is TRBV7-8 and J usage is TRBJ1-3; D may be TRBD1 (6 bases). This CDR3 spans 17 amino acids. V gave up 5 bases and J gave up 0 bases, with 17 bases separating them. Germline CDR1 and CDR2: SGHVS and FQNEAQ. The CDR3 nucleotides are TGTGCCAGCAGCGCCCAACAGGGTCCTCACTCTGGAAACACCATATATTTT. Amino acids: CASSAQQGPHSGNTIYF.

The genes are TRBV7-8 and TRBJ2-5; 7 nucleotides agree with TRBD2. This CDR3 is built from 15 residues. The V and J ends lost 1 base and 2 bases, in that order; junction bases with no gene match: 4. Germline V gene sequence: CDR1 SGHVS, CDR2 FQNEAQ. CDR3 loop: CASSLGGTTQETQYF. CDR3 nucleotides: TGTGCCAGCAGCTTAGGGGGGACTACACAAGAGACCCAGTACTTC.

The chain recombines TRBV28 with TRBJ2-1, with 7 bases lining up with TRBD1. CDR3 length: 13 amino acids. Losses at the gene ends were 5 bases for V and 8 bases for J; bases not matched to a gene: 6. Germline loops: CDR1 MDHEN, CDR2 SYDVKM. The chain's CDR3 is CASSIDRADEQFF. The DNA of the CDR3 is TGTGCCAGCAGTATAGACAGGGCAGATGAGCAGTTCTTC.

The V gene is TRBV11-2, the J gene TRBJ1-1; 7 nucleotides align to TRBD1. CDR3 length: 16 residues. CDR1 SGHAT and CDR2 FQNNGV come from the germline V gene. The V gene end was trimmed by 1 base and the J gene end by 3 bases; junction bases not matched to a gene: 8. CDR3 DNA sequence: TGTGCCAGCAGCTTAGGGGTCTTGCAGGGGGACACTGAAGCTTTCTTT. As protein: CASSLGVLQGDTEAFF.

The CDR3 sequence is CASSVRGESPLHF. For the CDR3, the DNA is TGTGCCAGCAGCGTCAGGGGAGAATCACCCCTCCACTTT. The chain combines TRBV5-4 with TRBJ1-6; D is perhaps TRBD1 (6 bases). CDR3 size: 13 residues. V dropped 4 bases and J dropped 10 bases, with 12 bases sitting between them. Germline V gives CDR1 SGHNT, CDR2 YYREEE (reference sequence).

The rearrangement uses TRBV18 and TRBJ2-5; D perhaps matches TRBD1 (6 bases). Germline loops: CDR1 KGHSH, CDR2 LQKENI. The CDR3 is 16 amino acids. The V end was cut by 4 bases, the J end by 2 bases, with 17 bases between. CDR3 DNA sequence: TGTGCCAGCTCACTGACAGGACTCCTATTTCAAGAGACCCAGTACTTC. It codes for CASSLTGLLFQETQYF.

Points on this clone: The germline gene is not matched at one end of the junction; a read error may be the cause. This rearrangement joins TRBV7-6 to TRBJ2-6, with D possibly matching TRBD1 (5 bases). This CDR3 comprises 17 residues. Germline V CDR1 and CDR2: SGHVS, FNYEAQ. CDR3 protein: CASSLSPDSSGANGLTF. The CDR3 DNA reads as TGTGCCAGCAGCTTAAGTCCAGATTCCTCTGGGGCCAACGGCCTGACTTTC.

J is TRBJ2-7 and V is TRBV6-5; 7 positions agree with TRBD1. The V segment lost 5 bases and the J segment 1 base; nucleotides outside the gene matches: 5. The CDR3 spans 14 residues. CDR1 and CDR2 from the germline V gene are MNHEY and SVGAGI. The CDR3, as DNA: TGTGCCAGCAGTCAGTCGGGACAGTCCTACGAGCAGTACTTC. It specifies CASSQSGQSYEQYF.

The J gene is TRBJ2-7, the V gene TRBV13, with 7 bases identical to TRBD1. The CDR3 is 15 amino acids. Germline V gene lookup returns CDR1 PRHDT and CDR2 FYEKMQ (reference sequence). Unmatched junction bases numbered 10, after V lost 5 bases and J lost 3 bases. In DNA form, the CDR3 reads TGTGCCAGCAGCCCTCGGGACAGTGGAGACTACGAGCAGTACTTC. Amino acids: CASSPRDSGDYEQYF.

V and J are TRBV7-6 and TRBJ2-1, with 8 bases aligning to TRBD1. CDR1 SGHVS and CDR2 FNYEAQ come from the germline V gene. The CDR3 extends over 15 amino acids. V dropped 6 bases and J dropped 4; count of bases not matched to a gene: 8. This chain's CDR3 is CASRSGQGNYNEQFF. The CDR3 DNA follows: TGTGCCAGCAGATCAGGACAGGGAAATTACAATGAGCAGTTCTTC. Filled out from reference TRBV7-6 and TRBJ2-1, the complete variable domain reads GAGVSQSPRYKVTKRGQDVALRCDPISGHVSLYWYRQALGQGPEFLTYFNYEAQQDKSGLPNDRFSAERPEGSISTLTIQRTEQRDSAMYRCASRSGQGNYNEQFFGPGTRLTVL.

The rearrangement links TRBV28 to TRBJ2-5; 8 positions agree with TRBD1. V was pared by 7 bases and J by 5 bases, with 12 bases of the junction left unmatched. In germline, CDR1 is MDHEN, CDR2 SYDVKM. The CDR3 covers 15 residues. CDR3 sequence reads: CASTNGQGGLETQYF. The CDR3 region has the DNA TGTGCCAGCACCAATGGACAGGGTGGGTTGGAGACCCAGTACTTC.

The genes are TRBV5-1 and TRBJ2-3; TRBD1 is a possible D gene (6 bases). V was pared by 4 bases and J by 11 bases, with 23 bases between. The germline CDR1 and CDR2 sequences are SGHRS and YFSETQ. The CDR3 extends over 15 amino acids. The CDR3 DNA reads as TGCGCCAGCAGCCGTACGACAGGAGCCCGGGTTGAGCAGTATTTT. Its translation: CASSRTTGARVEQYF.

The V and J genes are TRBV10-1 and TRBJ1-5; maybe TRBD1 (5 bases). This CDR3 region has 12 residues. The V and J ends lost 2 bases and 10 bases respectively, with 9 bases between them. CDR1 and CDR2 (germline): WNHNN, SYGVQD (reference sequence). CDR3 DNA sequence: TGCGCCAGCAGTGAGCCTGGACAACCCCAGCATTTT. This encodes CASSEPGQPQHF.

This clone has a single count. This chain links TRBV5-1 with TRBJ2-1; 10 nucleotides line up with TRBD2. Germline assignment: CDR1 SGHRS and CDR2 YFSETQ. Trimming took 0 bases from V and 6 from J; bases not matched to a gene: 3. The CDR3 length is 15 residues. CDR3 in amino acids: CASSLVASGGNEQFF. The DNA for the CDR3 is TGCGCCAGCAGCTTGGTGGCTAGCGGGGGCAATGAGCAGTTCTTC.

Only a few counts were recorded for this clone. The chain recombines TRBV7-9 with TRBJ2-1, with a tentative D call TRBD1 (5 bases). Germline CDR1 SEHNR, CDR2 FQNEAQ (reference sequence). V lost 5 bases, J lost 0 bases, and 14 bases lay in between. The CDR3 consists of 16 residues. The chain's CDR3 is CASSPPWGSSYNEQFF. The CDR3 DNA reads as TGTGCCAGCAGCCCGCCGTGGGGCAGCTCCTACAATGAGCAGTTCTTC.

The chain joins TRBV25-1 to TRBJ2-5; 7 positions match TRBD2. Germline CDR1 and CDR2: MGHDK and SYGVNS. This CDR3 region has 15 residues. V dropped 4 bases and J dropped 5; count of bases not matched to a gene: 10. The chain's CDR3 is CASSAGGGHGETQYF. In nucleotides, the CDR3 is TGTGCCAGCAGTGCTGGCGGGGGTCACGGCGAGACCCAGTACTTC.

The CDR3 is CASSGGTGMGGYTF. DNA of the CDR3: TGTGCCAGCAGCGGAGGGACAGGGATGGGTGGCTACACCTTC. V usage is TRBV9 and J usage is TRBJ1-2, with 9 bases matching TRBD1. This CDR3 comprises 14 residues. Germline V gives CDR1 SGDLS, CDR2 YYNGEE. With 3 bases clipped from V and 7 bases from J, the junction kept 7 bases outside the gene matches.